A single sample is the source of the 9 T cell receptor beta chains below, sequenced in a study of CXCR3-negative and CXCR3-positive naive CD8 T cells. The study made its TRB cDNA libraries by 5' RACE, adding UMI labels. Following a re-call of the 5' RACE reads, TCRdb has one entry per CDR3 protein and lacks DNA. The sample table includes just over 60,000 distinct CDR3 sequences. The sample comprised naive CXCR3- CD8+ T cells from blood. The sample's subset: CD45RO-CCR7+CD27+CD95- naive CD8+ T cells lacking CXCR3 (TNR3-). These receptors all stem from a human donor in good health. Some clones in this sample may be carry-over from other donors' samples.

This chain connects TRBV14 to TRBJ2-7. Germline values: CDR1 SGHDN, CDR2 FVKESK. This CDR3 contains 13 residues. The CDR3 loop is CASSQVSSYEQYF.

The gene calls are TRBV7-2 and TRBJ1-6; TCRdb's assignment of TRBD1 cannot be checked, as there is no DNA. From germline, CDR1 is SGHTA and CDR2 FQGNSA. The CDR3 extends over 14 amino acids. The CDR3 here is CASSPGRTNSPLHF.

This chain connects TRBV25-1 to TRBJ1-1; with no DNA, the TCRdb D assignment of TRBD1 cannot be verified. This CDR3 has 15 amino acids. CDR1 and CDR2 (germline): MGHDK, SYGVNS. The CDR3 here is CASSEYGGTGTEAFF.

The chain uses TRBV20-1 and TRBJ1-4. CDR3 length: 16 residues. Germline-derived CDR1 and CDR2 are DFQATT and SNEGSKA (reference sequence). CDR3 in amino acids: CSARDRVFGFSEKLFF.

The CDR3 sequence: CSVANRVEGYEQYF. This chain joins TRBV29-1 and TRBJ2-7; the TRBD1 assignment by TCRdb is unverifiable without DNA. In germline, CDR1 is SQVTM, CDR2 ANQGSEA. The CDR3 extends over 14 amino acids.

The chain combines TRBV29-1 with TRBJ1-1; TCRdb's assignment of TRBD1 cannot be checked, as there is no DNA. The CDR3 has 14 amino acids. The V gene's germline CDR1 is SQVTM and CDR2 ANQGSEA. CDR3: CSARNRDMNTEAFF.

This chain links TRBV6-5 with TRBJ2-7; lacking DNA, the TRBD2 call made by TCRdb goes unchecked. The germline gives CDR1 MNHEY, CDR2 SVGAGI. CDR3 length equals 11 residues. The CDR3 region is CASSYGGRKYF.

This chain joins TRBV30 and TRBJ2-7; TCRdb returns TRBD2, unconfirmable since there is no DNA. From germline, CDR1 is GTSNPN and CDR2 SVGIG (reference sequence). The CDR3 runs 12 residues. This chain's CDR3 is CAAAGGPMEQYF. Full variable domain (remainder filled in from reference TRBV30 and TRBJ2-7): SQTIHQWPATLVQPVGSPLSLECTVEGTSNPNLYWYRQAAGRGLQLLFYSVGIGQISSEVPQNLSASRPQDRQFILSSKKLLLSDSGFYLCAAAGGPMEQYFGPGTRLTVT.

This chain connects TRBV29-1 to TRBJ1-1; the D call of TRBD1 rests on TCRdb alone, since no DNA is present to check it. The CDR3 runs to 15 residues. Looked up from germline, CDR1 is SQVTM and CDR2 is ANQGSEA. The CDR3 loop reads CSVPFLTGALTEAFF. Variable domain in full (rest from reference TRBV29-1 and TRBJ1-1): SAVISQKPSRDICQRGTSLTIQCQVDSQVTMMFWYRQQPGQSLTLIATANQGSEATYESGFVIDKFPISRPNLTFSTLTVSNMSPEDSSIYLCSVPFLTGALTEAFFGQGTRLTVV.